This TCR beta chain derives from a study of blood T cell repertoires in COVID-19. The wider study: The United States, Italy and Spain provided the acute and convalescent COVID-19 samples. T cells, B-cell-depleted T cells, or PBMCs provided the cDNA or gDNA that served as material.

V lost 6 bases and J lost 10; bases outside the gene matches: 6. CDR3 size: 13 residues. Method: immunoSEQ multiplex PCR; TCRdb's copy keeps in-frame clones and lacks some. The sample has fewer than 100,000 clones, 90% seen once; the top ten hold 0.65% to 0.9%. The receptor comes from a woman at least 80 years old with acute or convalescent COVID-19. The chain joins TRBV12-3 or TRBV12-4 to TRBJ1-6, with 7 positions matching TRBD1. Sequencing used peripheral blood. CDR3 nucleotide sequence: TGTGCCAGCAGCGGACAGGTCAGCTCACCCCTCCACTTT. Its protein product is CASSGQVSSPLHF.